A single sample gave rise to the 22 T cell receptor beta chains below, sequenced in a study of cytomegalovirus exposure and HLA in healthy donors. The PCR contained 60 Vbeta and 13 Jbeta primers. Sequenced by immunoSEQ multiplex PCR; TCRdb stores in-frame clones only, minus some. Of 170,000 or so clones in the sample, just under 80% are singletons; the top ten hold approximately 3.4%. The sequencing sample was made of PBMCs. Source of these receptors: a woman in her 50s in good health and CMV-seropositive.

The chain recombines TRBV29-1 with TRBJ2-7, with D perhaps TRBD2 (6 bases). The CDR3 runs 14 residues. CDR1 and CDR2 (germline): SQVTM, ANQGSEA. The germline V and J ends were trimmed by 4 bases and 2 bases, with 15 bases remaining between them. The chain's CDR3 is CSVGEVPSTYEQYF. In DNA form, the CDR3 reads TGCAGCGTTGGGGAGGTCCCTTCGACCTACGAGCAGTACTTC.

The chain links TRBV2 to TRBJ1-4; maybe TRBD1 (6 bases). CDR1 and CDR2 from the germline V gene are SNHLY and FYNNEI. This CDR3 has 15 amino acids. Between the trimmed V and J ends, which lost 5 bases and 8 bases, there was a span of 18 bases. The CDR3 bases are TGTGCCAGCAGTCTAAACAGGGCCCCAAACGAAAAACTGTTTTTT. Encoded protein: CASSLNRAPNEKLFF.

V and J are TRBV7-9 and TRBJ2-6; maybe TRBD1 (6 bases). There are 17 residues in the CDR3. Germline V gives CDR1 SEHNR, CDR2 FQNEAQ (reference sequence). V was cut by 5 bases and J by 1 base, with 15 bases left in between. In DNA form, the CDR3 reads TGTGCCAGCAGCCCCCTCTGGGGGCCTTCTGGGGCCAACGTCCTGACTTTC. Translated: CASSPLWGPSGANVLTF.

The V call is TRBV6-4, the J call TRBJ2-6; no definite D call. V dropped 5 bases and J dropped 0 bases, with 8 bases sitting between them. There are 15 residues in the CDR3. In germline, CDR1 is MRHNA, CDR2 SNTAGT. CDR3 amino acids: CASSYEDSGANVLTF. As DNA, the CDR3 is TGTGCCAGCAGTTATGAGGACTCTGGGGCCAACGTCCTGACTTTC.

The rearrangement joins TRBV7-2 to TRBJ2-3; no reliable D call. Germline CDR1 and CDR2: SGHTA and FQGNSA. V lost 5 bases, J lost 4 bases, and 13 bases lay in between. The CDR3 spans 14 residues. The CDR3 coding sequence is TGTGCCAGCAGCACAGTGTCGACGGCAGATACGCAGTATTTT. Translation gives CASSTVSTADTQYF.

V gene TRBV18 combines with J gene TRBJ2-1; 12 bases fit TRBD2. The CDR3 length is 16 residues. Per germline, CDR1 KGHSH and CDR2 LQKENI. The V segment lost 3 bases and the J segment 4 bases; nucleotides outside the gene matches: 4. The DNA for the CDR3 is TGTGCCAGCTCACCGCCTAGCGGGGGGGGATACAATGAGCAGTTCTTC. Translated: CASSPPSGGGYNEQFF.

V is TRBV30 and J is TRBJ1-5; 7 nucleotides align to TRBD1. Trimming at V came to 1 base and at J to 6 bases, leaving 3 bases not matched to a gene. Germline-derived CDR1 and CDR2 are GTSNPN and SVGIG (reference sequence). This CDR3 comprises 13 residues. The CDR3 DNA follows: TGTGCCTGGAGTGGGGGGGACAGTCAGCCCCAGCATTTT. Protein product: CAWSGGDSQPQHF.

The chain is built from TRBV29-1 and TRBJ2-7; 8 nucleotides line up with TRBD2. V trimming: 5 bases; J trimming: 1 base; junction bases outside the gene matches: 4. The CDR3 spans 13 residues. CDR1 is SQVTM, CDR2 ANQGSEA, per germline. CDR3 bases: TGCAGCGTTAGCACTAGCGGTTCCTACGAGCAGTACTTC. It specifies CSVSTSGSYEQYF.

This chain links TRBV4-1 with TRBJ2-5; D is undetermined. The J call may be in error: the DNA end matches TRBJ2-7 better. The CDR3 is made up of 14 amino acids. The germline gives CDR1 MGHRA, CDR2 YSYEKL. The CDR3 DNA reads TGCGCCAGCAGCCAACCGATTAAAAAACCCGAGCAGTACTTC. Protein sequence: CASSQPIKKPEQYF.

The rearrangement links TRBV28 to TRBJ2-7; D gene uncertain. Trimming took 3 bases from V and 6 from J, leaving 15 bases between them. This CDR3 has 14 residues. The germline gives CDR1 MDHEN, CDR2 SYDVKM. This chain's CDR3 is CASSFMVALGEQYF. CDR3 nucleotide sequence: TGTGCCAGCAGTTTCATGGTGGCCCTAGGCGAGCAGTACTTC.

The chain has TRBV11-3 and TRBJ1-1; perhaps TRBD1 as D (6 bases). Germline V gene lookup returns CDR1 SGHNT and CDR2 YENEEA. The V gene lost 4 bases and the J gene lost 4 bases, with 16 bases spanning the gap. CDR3 length equals 15 residues. Here the CDR3 reads CASSSETGLVTEAFF. The CDR3 DNA sequence: TGTGCCAGCAGCTCGGAGACAGGATTGGTCACTGAAGCTTTCTTT.

This chain uses TRBV7-3 with TRBJ2-3, with 7 nucleotides matching TRBD2. This CDR3 spans 18 amino acids. Germline CDR1 is SGHTA and CDR2 is FQGTGA. With V trimmed by 1 base and J by 0 bases, 10 bases remained unmatched. CDR3 in amino acids: CASSLNWYGRSSTDTQYF. CDR3 DNA sequence: TGTGCCAGCAGCTTAAATTGGTACGGGAGGTCTAGCACAGATACGCAGTATTTT.

The V gene is TRBV19, the J gene TRBJ1-4; D is unclear. This CDR3 region has 16 residues. Germline assignment: CDR1 LNHDA and CDR2 SQIVND (reference sequence). V lost 2 bases and J lost 5, with 15 bases in between. This chain's CDR3 is CASSISRAGGNEKLFF. DNA of the CDR3: TGTGCCAGTAGTATAAGCCGCGCAGGTGGAAATGAAAAACTGTTTTTT. The full variable domain, with the rest looked up from reference TRBV19 and TRBJ1-4, is DGGITQSPKYLFRKEGQNVTLSCEQNLNHDAMYWYRQDPGQGLRLIYYSQIVNDFQKGDIAEGYSVSREKKESFPLTVTSAQKNPTAFYLCASSISRAGGNEKLFFGSGTQLSVL.

This clone was seen a handful of times. V usage is TRBV29-1 and J usage is TRBJ1-2; a possible D gene is TRBD1 (5 bases). The CDR3 length is 13 residues. V lost 6 bases to trimming and J lost 2 bases, with 13 bases between them. CDR1 and CDR2 from the germline V gene are SQVTM and ANQGSEA. The DNA of the CDR3 is TGCAGCGTCGGGGGGGGAAGGAACTATGGCTACACCTTC. Its translation is CSVGGGRNYGYTF. Drawing the rest from reference TRBV29-1 and TRBJ1-2, the complete variable domain is SAVISQKPSRDICQRGTSLTIQCQVDSQVTMMFWYRQQPGQSLTLIATANQGSEATYESGFVIDKFPISRPNLTFSTLTVSNMSPEDSSIYLCSVGGGRNYGYTFGSGTRLTVV.

V is TRBV4-3 and J is TRBJ2-3; TRBD2 agrees at 11 bases. Trimming took 0 bases from V and 2 from J; bases not matched to a gene: 4. CDR3 length: 17 residues. From germline, CDR1 is LGHNA and CDR2 YSLEER. CDR3 DNA: TGCGCCAGCAGCCAAGATCGACTAGCGGGGAACACAGATACGCAGTATTTT. Translation: CASSQDRLAGNTDTQYF.

The V and J genes are TRBV4-2 and TRBJ1-1; D might be TRBD1 (5 bases). In germline, CDR1 is LGHNA, CDR2 YNFKEQ. The ends were cut back, 3 bases at V and 2 bases at J, with 10 bases in the middle. The length of the CDR3 is 14 residues. The CDR3 DNA reads as TGTGCCAGCAGCCATAACAGGCTTAACACTGAAGCTTTCTTT. It codes for CASSHNRLNTEAFF.

This clone has a handful of counts. The chain's CDR3 is CASSQGLIIGQYF. The CDR3 nucleotides are TGTGCCAGCAGTCAGGGTTTGATAATTGGGCAGTACTTC. The chain combines TRBV28 with TRBJ2-7; a weak D match, TRBD1 (5 bases). The CDR3 extends over 13 amino acids. Between the trimmed V and J ends, which lost 5 bases and 9 bases, there was a span of 17 bases. Per germline, CDR1 MDHEN and CDR2 SYDVKM.

V usage is TRBV28 and J usage is TRBJ1-3; 7 positions match TRBD1. Germline assignment: CDR1 MDHEN and CDR2 SYDVKM. Germline trimming cut 6 bases from V and 0 bases from J; bases unmatched to any gene: 8. The CDR3 covers 16 residues. This CDR3 reads CASSTGAWDSGNTIYF. The DNA of the CDR3 is TGTGCCAGCAGCACAGGGGCCTGGGACTCTGGAAACACCATATATTTT.

CDR3 sequence reads: CASSSTEDGYTF. The CDR3 DNA follows: TGTGCCAGCAGTTCGACAGAAGATGGCTACACCTTC. This sequence joins TRBV6-6 and TRBJ1-2; a possible D gene is TRBD1 (5 bases). Germline values: CDR1 MNHNY, CDR2 SVGAGI (reference sequence). V dropped 4 bases and J dropped 6 bases, with 9 bases sitting between them. The CDR3 covers 12 residues.

The rearrangement joins TRBV15 to TRBJ2-2, with D hard to call. The CDR3 has 14 residues. The germline V gene has CDR1 LNHNV and CDR2 YYDKDF (reference sequence). Trimming removed 3 bases at V and 3 bases at J, with 8 bases between. The CDR3 DNA sequence: TGTGCCACCAGCAGCCAGTACGACACCGGGGAGCTGTTTTTT. It yields the protein CATSSQYDTGELFF.

The V and J genes are TRBV28 and TRBJ1-2; D not resolved. The germline V gene encodes CDR1 MDHEN and CDR2 SYDVKM. The CDR3 is made up of 15 amino acids. Between the trimmed V and J ends, which lost 4 bases and 4 bases, there was a span of 16 bases. CDR3 coding DNA: TGTGCCAGCAGTTCGTCCCCAGGAACTGCCTATGGCTACACCTTC. As protein: CASSSSPGTAYGYTF.

The V gene is TRBV6-4, the J gene TRBJ1-2, with D possibly TRBD1 on 5 matching bases. CDR3 length: 13 amino acids. With 4 bases removed from V and 2 bases from J, the gap between germline ends came to 8 bases. In germline, CDR1 is MRHNA, CDR2 SNTAGT. The CDR3 sequence is CASSGGRNYGYTF. CDR3 coding DNA: TGTGCCAGCAGTGGGGGCAGGAACTATGGCTACACCTTC.